The 26 T cell receptor beta chains listed next were all sequenced from one sample in a study of vaccination effects on CD4 cells after COVID-19. Only in-frame clones appear in the TCRdb table, and some are missing; sequencing was by immunoSEQ multiplex PCR. The sample records about 73,000 clones, roughly 73% being singletons. Antigens for these TCRs are unknown. A roughly 10-day culture period preceded the isolation of CD4+ T cells. Two doses of either BNT162b2 or mRNA-1273 were given to each participant. Sequenced material: CD4+ T cells from PBMCs cultured without peptide, taken after COVID-19 vaccination. The receptors come from a human donor who received a COVID-19 vaccine.

The V and J genes are TRBV2 and TRBJ1-6, with 7 bases identical to TRBD1. Per germline, CDR1 SNHLY and CDR2 FYNNEI. There are 12 residues in the CDR3. J gave up 10 bases and V 6 bases, and 3 bases lay outside the gene matches. DNA for the CDR3: TGTGCCAGCAGGGGGGACAGCTCACCCCTCCACTTT. This codes for CASRGDSSPLHF. Looking up the rest from reference TRBV2 and TRBJ1-6 gives the full variable domain: EPEVTQTPSHQVTQMGQEVILRCVPISNHLYFYWYRQILGQKVEFLVSFYNNEISEKSEIFDDQFSVERPDGSNFTLKIRSTKLEDSAMYFCASRGDSSPLHFGNGTRLTVT.

This rearrangement joins TRBV28 to TRBJ1-5, with D hard to call. The V end was cut by 6 bases, the J end by 9 bases, with 15 bases between. CDR3 length: 13 residues. Germline CDR1 reads MDHEN; CDR2 reads SYDVKM. The CDR3, as DNA: TGTGCCAGCAGATCAGACGGCTCCAGGCCCCAGCATTTT. Encoded protein: CASRSDGSRPQHF.

This chain links TRBV2 with TRBJ2-2; a weak D match, TRBD2 (5 bases). The germline CDR1 and CDR2 sequences are SNHLY and FYNNEI. Trimming removed 4 bases at V and 2 bases at J, with 14 bases between. This CDR3 is built from 16 residues. CDR3 nucleotides: TGTGCCAGCAGTGTGACCCGGGGAACAAACACCGGGGAGCTGTTTTTT. This encodes CASSVTRGTNTGELFF.

This sequence joins TRBV9 and TRBJ2-1, with D perhaps matching TRBD2 (5 bases). Between the trimmed V and J ends, which lost 3 bases and 3 bases, there was a span of 13 bases. Germline V CDR1 and CDR2: SGDLS, YYNGEE. The CDR3 runs to 15 residues. The DNA for the CDR3 is TGTGCCAGCAGCGCACAAACTAGTGACTACAATGAGCAGTTCTTC. This sequence encodes CASSAQTSDYNEQFF.

The table lists this clone with a few counts. The chain is built from TRBV29-1 and TRBJ2-2; TRBD2 is a possible D gene (6 bases). Between the trimmed V and J ends, which lost 7 bases and 7 bases, there was a span of 13 bases. Per germline, CDR1 SQVTM and CDR2 ANQGSEA. The CDR3 covers 12 residues. This CDR3 is CSGGLGGGELFF. The CDR3 DNA follows: TGCAGCGGGGGACTGGGGGGCGGGGAGCTGTTTTTT.

This chain joins TRBV6-5 and TRBJ2-3; no firm D call. This CDR3 contains 16 residues. Trimming pared 4 bases from V and 3 bases from J, leaving 17 bases between. Germline lookup yields CDR1 MNHEY and CDR2 SVGAGI. The CDR3 DNA reads TGTGCCAGCAGTTCGGTTATCTCCGTAGGTACAGATACGCAGTATTTT. It is translated as CASSSVISVGTDTQYF.

This sequence joins TRBV24-1 and TRBJ2-5; tentative D call: TRBD2 (7 bases). V was shortened by 9 bases and J by 3 bases, with 19 bases between the two germline ends. Per germline, CDR1 KGHDR and CDR2 SFDVKD. This CDR3 is 15 amino acids long. The CDR3 DNA follows: TGTGCCACCGCCGGCCGGGGGGCACGGGAAGAGACCCAGTACTTC. Residues: CATAGRGAREETQYF.

The J gene is TRBJ2-7, the V gene TRBV2; D remains ambiguous. The CDR3 covers 11 residues. Germline CDR1 SNHLY, CDR2 FYNNEI. V was trimmed by 4 bases and J by 7 bases, leaving 8 bases between them. CDR3 protein: CASSGSSEQYV. The CDR3 bases are TGTGCCAGCAGTGGGTCCTCGGAGCAGTACGTC.

This clone was observed once. The J gene is TRBJ2-5, the V gene TRBV7-2; D is perhaps TRBD2 (7 bases). The CDR3 has 15 residues. V was shortened by 10 bases and J by 4 bases, with 22 bases between the two germline ends. Germline V gene lookup returns CDR1 SGHTA and CDR2 FQGNSA. The CDR3, as DNA: TGTGCCACCTCTCCCTGGCGGGGGCCGGGAGAGACCCAGTACTTC. Its translation: CATSPWRGPGETQYF. The full variable domain, rest sourced from reference TRBV7-2 and TRBJ2-5, is GAGVSQSPSNKVTEKGKDVELRCDPISGHTALYWYRQSLGQGLEFLIYFQGNSAPDKSGLPSDRFSAERTGGSVSTLTIQRTQQEDSAVYLCATSPWRGPGETQYFGPGTRLLVL.

The chain carries TRBV2 and TRBJ2-5; 7 bases line up with TRBD1. Unmatched junction bases numbered 6, after V lost 6 bases and J lost 2 bases. The CDR3 is made up of 14 amino acids. Germline V gene lookup returns CDR1 SNHLY and CDR2 FYNNEI. The CDR3 spells CASRRQGVQETQYF. For the CDR3, the DNA is TGTGCCAGCAGGAGACAGGGCGTACAAGAGACCCAGTACTTC.

The chain recombines TRBV28 with TRBJ1-2; D gene uncertain. The germline V and J ends were trimmed by 3 bases and 8 bases, with 10 bases remaining between them. CDR1 is MDHEN and CDR2 is SYDVKM in the germline V gene. This CDR3 has 12 amino acids. The CDR3 protein is CASSLGVSGYTF. The CDR3 DNA reads as TGTGCCAGCAGTTTGGGAGTATCCGGCTACACCTTC.

This chain links TRBV19 with TRBJ2-2; D is perhaps TRBD2 (6 bases). With 4 bases removed from V and 0 bases from J, the gap between germline ends came to 9 bases. Looked up from germline, CDR1 is LNHDA and CDR2 is SQIVND (reference sequence). The CDR3 is 15 residues long. CDR3 sequence (DNA): TGTGCCAGTAGTACTCGGGGGACGAACACCGGGGAGCTGTTTTTT. The encoded protein is CASSTRGTNTGELFF. Full variable domain (rest looked up from reference TRBV19 and TRBJ2-2): DGGITQSPKYLFRKEGQNVTLSCEQNLNHDAMYWYRQDPGQGLRLIYYSQIVNDFQKGDIAEGYSVSREKKESFPLTVTSAQKNPTAFYLCASSTRGTNTGELFFGEGSRLTVL.

The rearrangement uses TRBV3-1 (or the pseudogene TRBV3-2) and TRBJ2-7; a possible D gene is TRBD2 (5 bases). Germline values: CDR1 LGHDT, CDR2 YNNKEL (reference sequence). The V end was cut by 3 bases, the J end by 3 bases, with 12 bases between. This CDR3 has 14 residues. The CDR3 protein is CASSQRANSYEQYV. CDR3 sequence (DNA): TGTGCCAGCAGCCAGAGGGCAAATAGCTACGAGCAGTACGTC.

This chain joins TRBV12-3 or TRBV12-4 and TRBJ1-2; no reliable D call. V gave up 8 bases and J gave up 4 bases, with 8 bases separating them. The length of the CDR3 is 11 residues. The DNA of the CDR3 is TGTGCCAGCTATACACCCTATGGCTACACCTTC. Protein product: CASYTPYGYTF.

This rearrangement joins TRBV30 to TRBJ1-2, with 9 bases matching TRBD1. After removal of 4 bases from V and 9 bases from J, the junction contained 9 bases not matched to a gene. The CDR3 has 13 residues. Germline CDR1 reads GTSNPN; CDR2 reads SVGIG (reference sequence). CDR3 nucleotides: TGTGCCTGGACCGGACAGGGGATTCTTAGCTACACCTTC. It yields the protein CAWTGQGILSYTF. Variable domain in full (rest from reference TRBV30 and TRBJ1-2): SQTIHQWPATLVQPVGSPLSLECTVEGTSNPNLYWYRQAAGRGLQLLFYSVGIGQISSEVPQNLSASRPQDRQFILSSKKLLLSDSGFYLCAWTGQGILSYTFGSGTRLTVV.

V gene TRBV30 combines with J gene TRBJ2-1; D not resolved. In germline, CDR1 is GTSNPN, CDR2 SVGIG (reference sequence). The V gene lost 5 bases and the J gene lost 8 bases, with 19 bases spanning the gap. The CDR3 has 14 amino acids. The CDR3: CAWVWGSSAHEQFF. As DNA, the CDR3 is TGTGCCTGGGTCTGGGGATCCTCAGCCCATGAGCAGTTCTTC.

This clone was found once. The chain carries TRBV30 and TRBJ1-5; possible D gene TRBD1, 6 bases. Trimming cost V 5 bases and J 0 bases, with 8 bases left between them. Germline CDR1 is GTSNPN and CDR2 is SVGIG (reference sequence). The CDR3 totals 13 residues. CDR3 in amino acids: CAWRTASNQPQHF. Written as DNA, the CDR3 is TGTGCCTGGCGGACAGCTAGCAATCAGCCCCAGCATTTT.

This sequence joins TRBV11-2 and TRBJ2-3, with no clear D. The V end lost 6 bases, the J end lost 0 bases, and 13 bases lay between the germline ends. Per germline, CDR1 SGHAT and CDR2 FQNNGV. CDR3 length: 15 amino acids. The CDR3 DNA reads as TGTGCCAGCAGAGGACGGTTAAGTAGCACAGATACGCAGTATTTT. This translates into CASRGRLSSTDTQYF.

This clone showed up just once. The chain joins TRBV6-4 to TRBJ2-3; D perhaps matches TRBD2 (5 bases). Germline V lookup: CDR1 MRHNA, CDR2 SNTAGT. Deletions cut 0 bases from V and 11 bases from J, with 12 bases between. This CDR3 contains 13 residues. CDR3 nucleotide sequence: TGTGCCAGCAGTGACTCGGAGGTCCAGGAGCAGTATTTT. This codes for CASSDSEVQEQYF.

V gene TRBV3-1 (or the pseudogene TRBV3-2) combines with J gene TRBJ2-1, with 8 bases that match TRBD2. The trim removed 4 bases at V and 0 bases at J, leaving 8 bases unmatched. CDR3 size: 17 residues. Germline V gives CDR1 LGHDT, CDR2 YNNKEL (reference sequence). The CDR3 reads CASSPDSGESSYNEQFF. CDR3 nucleotide sequence: TGTGCCAGCAGCCCCGATAGCGGGGAGAGCTCCTACAATGAGCAGTTCTTC.

The CDR3, as DNA: TGTGCCAGCCACGTGCGGGCTGAGCAGTTCTTC. Amino acid sequence: CASHVRAEQFF. The chain combines TRBV7-2 with TRBJ2-1, with D possibly being TRBD2 (5 bases). Germline V CDR1 and CDR2: SGHTA, FQGNSA. Trimming pared 8 bases from V and 9 bases from J, leaving 11 bases between. The CDR3 is 11 residues long.

The chain employs TRBV7-2 and TRBJ2-7; perhaps TRBD2 as D (7 bases). The CDR3 spans 14 residues. Germline loops: CDR1 SGHTA, CDR2 FQGNSA. V was trimmed by 2 bases and J by 3 bases, leaving 11 bases between them. DNA of the CDR3: TGTGCCAGCAGCTTACGGGGGGCCATCTACGAGCAGTACGTC. This codes for CASSLRGAIYEQYV.

The chain carries TRBV19 and TRBJ2-3, with TRBD2 matching over 7 bases. Losses at the gene ends were 5 bases for V and 8 bases for J; bases not matched to a gene: 7. The CDR3 runs 13 residues. Germline V gene sequence: CDR1 LNHDA, CDR2 SQIVND (reference sequence). The chain's CDR3 is CASSPPGRGTQYF. The CDR3 DNA reads TGTGCCAGTAGTCCACCAGGGAGGGGTACGCAGTATTTT.

The V call is TRBV6-5, the J call TRBJ1-1; D uncertain. This CDR3 has 14 residues. V lost 4 bases and J lost 1, with 10 bases in between. The germline V gene has CDR1 MNHEY and CDR2 SVGAGI. This chain's CDR3 is CASSSHRGNTEAFF. CDR3 in DNA: TGTGCCAGCAGTTCTCACCGAGGGAACACTGAAGCTTTCTTT.

In its sample, this clone was seen once. This chain joins TRBV6-2 or TRBV6-3 and TRBJ1-5; the match to TRBD1 covers 8 bases. V shed 4 bases, J shed 3 bases, and the junction held 5 bases outside the gene matches. Germline V CDR1 and CDR2: MNHEY, SVGEGT. The CDR3 is made up of 15 amino acids. The DNA of the CDR3 is TGTGCCAGCAGTTCAACAGGGGGAAACAATCAGCCCCAGCATTTT. Protein sequence: CASSSTGGNNQPQHF.

Only one count was recorded for this clone. The chain joins TRBV11-3 to TRBJ2-3; the D call may be TRBD1 or TRBD2 (5 bases each). This CDR3 spans 15 amino acids. V lost 1 base to trimming and J lost 0 bases, with 8 bases between them. Germline V gives CDR1 SGHNT, CDR2 YENEEA. The CDR3 bases are TGTGCCAGCAGCTTAGGGGACGGCAGCACAGATACGCAGTATTTT. This codes for CASSLGDGSTDTQYF.